These 15 T cell receptor beta chains originate from one sample sequenced in a study of cytomegalovirus exposure and HLA in healthy donors. In the PCR, 60 Vbeta and 13 Jbeta primers were used. The data were produced by immunoSEQ multiplex PCR, yet TCRdb's version contains in-frame clones alone and is incomplete. This table holds approximately 46,000 clones. The specimen was PBMCs. The source of these receptors is a male donor in good health and CMV-seronegative.

The chain links TRBV18 to TRBJ2-5; 9 bases fit TRBD2. Germline CDR1 is KGHSH and CDR2 is LQKENI. The J segment lost 2 bases and the V segment lost 6 bases, leaving 1 base of the junction unmatched. The CDR3 totals 13 residues. The CDR3 DNA reads as TGTGCCAGCTCGGCGGGGGGGCAAGAGACCCAGTACTTC. As protein: CASSAGGQETQYF.

For the CDR3, the DNA is TGTGCCAGCAGTTTAGACAGTAATAGCAATCAGCCCCAGCATTTT. This translates into CASSLDSNSNQPQHF. This chain connects TRBV6-6 to TRBJ1-5, with D perhaps matching TRBD1 (5 bases). The germline V and J ends were trimmed by 4 bases and 0 bases, with 10 bases remaining between them. The CDR3 runs 15 residues. CDR1 MNHNY and CDR2 SVGAGI come from the germline V gene (reference sequence).

The J gene is TRBJ2-1, the V gene TRBV20-1, with unresolved D. V lost 4 bases, J lost 7 bases, and 8 bases lay in between. Germline CDR1 DFQATT, CDR2 SNEGSKA (reference sequence). This CDR3 region has 11 residues. CDR3 in DNA: TGCAGTGCTAAGTTACGGAATGAGCAGTTCTTC. Residues: CSAKLRNEQFF.

The chain has TRBV27 and TRBJ2-7; 8 nucleotides line up with TRBD2. CDR3 size: 21 residues. Per germline, CDR1 MNHEY and CDR2 SMNVEV (reference sequence). The junction had 24 bases not matched to a gene; V was cut back by 1 base and J by 4 bases. For the CDR3, the DNA is TGTGCCAGCAGTTTATATGGGAGGTCCGGACCCGTACGACTAGCGCGGTACGAGCAGTACTTC. It translates to CASSLYGRSGPVRLARYEQYF.

DNA for the CDR3: TGTGCCAGCAGCCGGACGGGGGGCGATGGCTACACCTTC. It is translated as CASSRTGGDGYTF. The chain has TRBV4-2 and TRBJ1-2, with a tentative D call TRBD1 (6 bases). The V gene lost 4 bases and the J gene lost 6 bases, with 12 bases spanning the gap. The CDR3 is 13 residues long. CDR1 and CDR2 from the germline V gene are LGHNA and YNFKEQ.

The V and J genes are TRBV7-2 and TRBJ1-1; the D is unclear. V gave up 4 bases and J gave up 5 bases, with 17 bases separating them. Germline V gene lookup returns CDR1 SGHTA and CDR2 FQGNSA. The CDR3 length is 15 residues. The CDR3 is CASSSRYGMSTEAFF. CDR3 nucleotides: TGTGCCAGCAGCTCCCGGTACGGGATGAGTACTGAAGCTTTCTTT.

This sequence joins TRBV4-1 and TRBJ2-7, with TRBD2 matching over 10 bases. In germline, CDR1 is MGHRA, CDR2 YSYEKL. V was clipped by 0 bases and J by 4 bases; unmatched bases: 3. The CDR3 contains 15 residues. The CDR3 loop reads CASSQETSGKYEQYF. CDR3 coding DNA: TGCGCCAGCAGCCAAGAAACTAGCGGGAAATACGAGCAGTACTTC.

The chain uses TRBV6-5 and TRBJ1-1, with a weak D call TRBD1 (6 bases). Per germline, CDR1 MNHEY and CDR2 SVGAGI. This CDR3 is built from 14 residues. Trimming took off 5 bases at V and 0 bases at J, with 10 bases between the two ends. The CDR3 nucleotides read TGTGCCAGCAGTGAGGACAGAGTGAACACTGAAGCTTTCTTT. Translated: CASSEDRVNTEAFF.

The V gene is TRBV5-1, the J gene TRBJ2-3; D possibly corresponds to TRBD2 (6 bases). Germline loops: CDR1 SGHRS, CDR2 YFSETQ. Trimming cost V 4 bases and J 5 bases, with 11 bases left between them. This CDR3 is built from 13 residues. The CDR3 sequence: CASSPSGVDTQYF. As DNA, the CDR3 is TGCGCCAGCAGCCCCTCGGGGGTAGATACGCAGTATTTT.

V gene TRBV7-2 combines with J gene TRBJ2-2; D is unresolved. The ends were cut back, 2 bases at V and 1 base at J, with 5 bases in the middle. Germline CDR1 reads SGHTA; CDR2 reads FQGNSA. This CDR3 region has 14 residues. The CDR3 loop is CASSLSRNTGELFF. CDR3 sequence (DNA): TGTGCCAGCAGCTTATCGAGGAACACCGGGGAGCTGTTTTTT. Drawing the rest from reference TRBV7-2 and TRBJ2-2, the complete variable domain is GAGVSQSPSNKVTEKGKDVELRCDPISGHTALYWYRQSLGQGLEFLIYFQGNSAPDKSGLPSDRFSAERTGGSVSTLTIQRTQQEDSAVYLCASSLSRNTGELFFGEGSRLTVL.

The rearrangement joins TRBV5-1 to TRBJ2-1, with a tentative D call TRBD2 (7 bases). Trimming removed 4 bases at V and 4 bases at J, with 15 bases between. Per germline, CDR1 SGHRS and CDR2 YFSETQ. The CDR3 loop spans 15 amino acids. CDR3 nucleotide sequence: TGCGCCAGCAGCCTGGGGGCGGGAGCATACAATGAGCAGTTCTTC. Translation: CASSLGAGAYNEQFF.

The CDR3 region has the DNA TGCAGTGCTAGCGGGGACGAGCAGTACTTC. It encodes CSASGDEQYF. J is TRBJ2-7 and V is TRBV20-1, with a possible D match to TRBD2 (5 bases). V was pared by 3 bases and J by 5 bases, with 5 bases between. CDR1 and CDR2 from the germline V gene are DFQATT and SNEGSKA (reference sequence). CDR3 size: 10 residues.

This rearrangement joins TRBV15 to TRBJ2-6, with D perhaps TRBD1 (6 bases). Germline V gene sequence: CDR1 LNHNV, CDR2 YYDKDF (reference sequence). Trimming removed 8 bases at V and 0 bases at J, with 14 bases between. This CDR3 region has 16 residues. The CDR3 nucleotides are TGTGCCACCGGGACACGAGGGACCTCTGGGGCCAACGTCCTGACTTTC. It codes for CATGTRGTSGANVLTF.

The DNA for the CDR3 is TGCGCCAGCAGCTCGGACAGGGCCGAAGCTTTCTTT. Translating it yields CASSSDRAEAFF. This sequence joins TRBV5-1 and TRBJ1-1; 8 bases agree with TRBD1. The V segment lost 3 bases and the J segment 8 bases; nucleotides outside the gene matches: 3. Germline-derived CDR1 and CDR2 are SGHRS and YFSETQ. This CDR3 is built from 12 residues.

The genes are TRBV7-6 and TRBJ2-2; TRBD2 agrees at 8 bases. The CDR3 length is 16 residues. The germline CDR1 and CDR2 sequences are SGHVS and FNYEAQ. The V and J ends lost 5 bases and 7 bases, in that order; junction bases with no gene match: 12. CDR3: CASSPSGGALGGELFF. CDR3 nucleotide sequence: TGTGCCAGCAGCCCATCGGGGGGGGCGCTGGGCGGGGAGCTGTTTTTT.